These T cell receptor beta chains were read from a single sample in a study of blood T cell repertoires in COVID-19. The repertoire was sequenced with immunoSEQ multiplex PCR; TCRdb's copy has only in-frame clones and lacks some. The sample shows about 160,000 clones, about 85% of them seen only once. Material for sequencing was peripheral blood. Receptors originate from a man aged 60 to 69 who had recovered from COVID-19. CDR3s include the opening cysteine and the closing phenylalanine or tryptophan. D genes are given only for firm matches. Expanded clones are given a class, and other clones once, few, many or no size at all.

TRBJ2-5	few	TRBV5-1	TRBD1	TGCGCCAGCTTGAGCCGGGACAGGGGGCCTGGGACCCAGTACTTC	CASLSRDRGPGTQYF
TRBJ1-1	NA	TRBV19	TRBD1	TGTGCCAGTAGTAGTGCAGGGGGACGCACTGAAGCTTTCTTT	CASSSAGGRTEAFF
TRBJ2-1	NA	TRBV6-4	NA	TGTGCCAGCAGTGAACTCGCGGGGGCGGACAATGAGCAGTTCTTC	CASSELAGADNEQFF
TRBJ1-1	once	TRBV6-5	TRBD1	TGTGCCAGCAGTTGGAGGGGGCAAACTGAAGCTTTCTTT	CASSWRGQTEAFF
TRBJ1-1	NA	TRBV4-2	NA	TGTGCCAGCAGCCAAAGACAAGGCGGGCCTGTGAACACTGAAGCTTTCTTT	CASSQRQGGPVNTEAFF
TRBJ2-3	NA	TRBV11-2	NA	TGTGCCAGCAGTACCGGGGGTACGCAGTATTTT	CASSTGGTQYF
TRBJ1-3	NA	TRBV18	NA	TGTGCCAGCTCACTAACGACAGGTGGCATCTCTGGAAACACCATATATTTT	CASSLTTGGISGNTIYF
TRBJ2-3	NA	TRBV10-2	NA	TGCGCCACCCTATCGGGGGTGAGCACAGATACGCAGTATTTT	CATLSGVSTDTQYF
TRBJ2-3	NA	TRBV27	TRBD1	TGTGCCAGCAGGCAAACAGGGGATAGAACGCAGTATTTT	CASRQTGDRTQYF
TRBJ1-6	NA	TRBV2	TRBD1	TGTGCCAGCAGCCAGAACAGGGGAGATAATTCACCCCTCCACTTT	CASSQNRGDNSPLHF
TRBJ2-2	NA	TRBV11-3	TRBD2	TGTGCCAGCAGCGCTGGGAGGGGAGGGACCGGGGAGCTGTTTTTT	CASSAGRGGTGELFF
TRBJ2-7	NA	TRBV20-1	TRBD1	TGCAGTGCTAGTCCGGGACAGGGGGCCGCCTACGAGCAGTACTTC	CSASPGQGAAYEQYF
TRBJ1-5	NA	TRBV24-1	TRBD1	TGTGCCACCAGTTACCCTGGGACAGATAGCAATCAGCCCCAGCATTTT	CATSYPGTDSNQPQHF
TRBJ1-1	NA	TRBV7-2	NA	TGTGCCAGCAGCCGGAGGTGGGGGGGCACTGAAGCTTTCTTT	CASSRRWGGTEAFF
TRBJ2-3	NA	TRBV15	TRBD2	TGTGCCACCAGCAGCGGGACTAGCGGGGCGACAGATACGCAGTATTTT	CATSSGTSGATDTQYF
TRBJ1-2	NA	TRBV12-3/TRBV12-4	NA	TGTGCCAGCAGTTTAACAGTTACTTATGGCTACACCTTC	CASSLTVTYGYTF
TRBJ2-7	NA	TRBV27	NA	TGTGCCAGCAGCCCGGCGGGGGCCCCCGGCGAGCAGTACTTC	CASSPAGAPGEQYF
TRBJ1-1	NA	TRBV2	NA	TGTGCCAAACCCTACTTGGGGGGGAGGAACACTGAAGCTTTCTTT	CAKPYLGGRNTEAFF
TRBJ2-2	NA	TRBV10-3	NA	TGTGCCATCCTTGCTAGCGCTTCGAACACCGGGGAGCTGTTTTTT	CAILASASNTGELFF
TRBJ1-2	NA	TRBV12-5	NA	TGTGCTAGTGGTTTGGCTACAGGGTTTGGCTACACCTTC	CASGLATGFGYTF
TRBJ1-1	NA	TRBV19	NA	TGTGCCAGTAGTATAGATAGCCCGGGGAACACTGAAGCTTTCTTT	CASSIDSPGNTEAFF
TRBJ2-2	NA	TRBV7-3	NA	TGTGCCAGCAGCATCGGACAGAAGAACACCGGGGAGCTGTTTTTT	CASSIGQKNTGELFF
TRBJ2-5	few	TRBV30	TRBD1	TGTGCCTGGTCCTCTAGAGGGGGCCTGAAGACCCAGTACTTC	CAWSSRGGLKTQYF
TRBJ2-7	NA	TRBV2	TRBD2	TGTGCCAGCAGCTTGAGGGTAGCGGGGGGGCATCACGAGCAGTACTTC	CASSLRVAGGHHEQYF
TRBJ2-7	few	TRBV7-6	NA	TGTGCCAGCAGCTTAGTCGGGGAGCAGTACTTC	CASSLVGEQYF
TRBJ1-2	NA	TRBV3-1/TRBV3-2	NA	TGTGCCAGCAGCCAGGGGCGTTTTGGGGGGTACTATGGCTACACCTTC	CASSQGRFGGYYGYTF
TRBJ1-2	NA	TRBV4-1	NA	TGCGCCAGCAGCCAAGGAGGGCCGGGTGGCTACACCTTC	CASSQGGPGGYTF
TRBJ1-1	once	TRBV5-1	NA	TGCGCCAGCAAAAGGCAGGGTGACACTGAAGCTTTCTTT	CASKRQGDTEAFF
TRBJ1-5	many	TRBV10-1	NA	TGCGCCAGCAGTCCCCCCCTAGTAGGGGATAGCAATCAGCCCCAGCATTTT	CASSPPLVGDSNQPQHF
TRBJ1-3	few	TRBV7-2	NA	TGTGCCAGCAGCTTAATGGGGTCGGGAGGAAACACCATATATTTT	CASSLMGSGGNTIYF
TRBJ1-4	NA	TRBV27	TRBD1	TGTGCCAGCAGTTTAGACAGGGGAATAGGAAAACTGTTTTTT	CASSLDRGIGKLFF
TRBJ2-7	NA	TRBV5-5	NA	TGTGCCAGCAGCTCAATACGACAGACGACCTACTACGAGCAGTACTTC	CASSSIRQTTYYEQYF
TRBJ2-2	NA	TRBV11-1	NA	TGTGCCAGCAGCTCTCCTCCAGGGGTCACCGGGGAGCTGTTTTTT	CASSSPPGVTGELFF
TRBJ1-1	few	TRBV6-1	NA	TGTGCCAGCAGTGAGCGACTGGCGAACACTGAAGCTTTCTTT	CASSERLANTEAFF
TRBJ2-7	NA	TRBV9	NA	TGTGCCAGCAGCTTCGGGGAAAACTACGAGCAGTACTTC	CASSFGENYEQYF
TRBJ1-2	NA	TRBV7-3	TRBD1	TGTGCCAGCAGCCGCCGGGACAGATCTGGCTACACCTTC	CASSRRDRSGYTF
TRBJ2-2	NA	TRBV7-9	NA	TGTGCCAGCAGTTTGACGCAGGGTTCCGGGGAGCTGTTTTTT	CASSLTQGSGELFF
TRBJ1-2	few	TRBV2	NA	TGTGCCAGCAGTGAACTCCAGGGGAACTATGGCTACACCTTC	CASSELQGNYGYTF
TRBJ1-6	NA	TRBV5-5	TRBD1	TGTGCCAGCAGCTTGCACAGGGGAGATTCACCCCTCCACTTT	CASSLHRGDSPLHF
TRBJ2-5	NA	TRBV2	TRBD2	TGTGCCAGCAGTGGGGCTAGCGGGGCACAAGAGACCCAGTACTTC	CASSGASGAQETQYF
TRBJ2-5	NA	TRBV9	NA	TGTGCCAGCAACCCAGCGGGCAACTTACCAGAGACCCAGTACTTC	CASNPAGNLPETQYF
TRBJ1-6	few	TRBV7-2	NA	TGTGCCAGCAGCACAGGGAGTTATAATTCACCCCTCCACTTT	CASSTGSYNSPLHF
TRBJ1-2	NA	TRBV4-3	NA	TGCGCCAGCAGCCAAGATCACGGAGGACCCTATGGCTACACCTTC	CASSQDHGGPYGYTF
TRBJ1-6	NA	TRBV27	NA	TGTGCCAGCAGGTCAACCACCAGGGGCAATTCACCCCTCCACTTT	CASRSTTRGNSPLHF
TRBJ2-1	NA	TRBV7-2	NA	TGTGCCAGCAGTCAGGGGTACTCCTACAATGAGCAGTTCTTC	CASSQGYSYNEQFF
TRBJ1-1	NA	TRBV19	NA	TGTGCCAGTAGGGTCGGGGGGGGTAATGAAGCTTTCTTT	CASRVGGGNEAFF
TRBJ1-4	few	TRBV7-9	TRBD1	TGTGCCAGCAGGGACAGGGGTAATGAAAAACTGTTTTTT	CASRDRGNEKLFF
TRBJ2-3	NA	TRBV11-1	NA	TGTGCCAGCAGCTTGGGACTGATCACAGATACGCAGTATTTT	CASSLGLITDTQYF
TRBJ2-2	few	TRBV6-2/TRBV6-3	TRBD1	TGTGCCAGCAGCCAAGGGGGCCGCTACACCGGGGAGCTGTTTTTT	CASSQGGRYTGELFF
TRBJ1-5	NA	TRBV24-1	NA	TGTGCCACCAGTAGTGCGGGGGTTAATCAGCCCCAGCATTTT	CATSSAGVNQPQHF
TRBJ2-2	NA	TRBV5-1	NA	TGCGCCAGCAGCTTGGCCGCAGGGGACACCGGGGAGCTGTTTTTT	CASSLAAGDTGELFF
TRBJ2-5	NA	TRBV29-1	TRBD2	TGCAGCGTTCCCGGGACTAGTCTAACGGAGACCCAGTACTTC	CSVPGTSLTETQYF
TRBJ2-2	NA	TRBV7-3	TRBD2	TGTGCCAGCAGCCGGACTAGCGCGGGCGGGGAGCTGTTTTTT	CASSRTSAGGELFF